What follows is one TCR beta chain and its context. The table came from immunoSEQ multiplex PCR; TCRdb's copy has only in-frame clones and leaves some out. The repertoire has 160,000 or so clones, around 80% of them found once; the top ten carry 4.5% to 7.5%. The sample comes from a study of blood T cell repertoires in COVID-19. The length of the CDR3 is 12 residues. Germline values: CDR1 SEHNR, CDR2 FQNEAQ (reference sequence). Trimming left V 7 bases short and J 5 bases short, with 10 bases between. The chain recombines TRBV7-9 with TRBJ2-3, with D possibly being TRBD2 (5 bases). Sequenced input: PBMCs or T cells enriched from blood (not recorded which). This receptor was taken from a man aged 35 to 55 who had recovered from COVID-19. CDR3 sequence: CASNRGLDTQYF. CDR3 DNA: TGTGCCAGCAACCGAGGACTAGATACGCAGTATTTT.